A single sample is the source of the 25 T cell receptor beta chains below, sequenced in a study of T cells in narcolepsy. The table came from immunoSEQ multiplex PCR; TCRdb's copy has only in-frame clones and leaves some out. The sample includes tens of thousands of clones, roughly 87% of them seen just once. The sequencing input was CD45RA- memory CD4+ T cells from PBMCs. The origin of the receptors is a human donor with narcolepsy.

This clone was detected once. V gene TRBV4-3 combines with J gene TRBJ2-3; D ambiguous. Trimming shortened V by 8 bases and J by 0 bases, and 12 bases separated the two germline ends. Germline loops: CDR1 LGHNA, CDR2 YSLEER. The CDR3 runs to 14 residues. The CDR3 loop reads CASARVPSTDTQYF. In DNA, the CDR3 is TGCGCCAGCGCTCGCGTACCTAGCACAGATACGCAGTATTTT.

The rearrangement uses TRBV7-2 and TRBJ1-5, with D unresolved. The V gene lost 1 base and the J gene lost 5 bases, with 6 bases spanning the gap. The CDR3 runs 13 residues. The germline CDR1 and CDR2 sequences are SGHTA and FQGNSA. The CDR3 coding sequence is TGTGCCAGCAGCTTAGACAGAGATCAGCCCCAGCATTTT. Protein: CASSLDRDQPQHF.

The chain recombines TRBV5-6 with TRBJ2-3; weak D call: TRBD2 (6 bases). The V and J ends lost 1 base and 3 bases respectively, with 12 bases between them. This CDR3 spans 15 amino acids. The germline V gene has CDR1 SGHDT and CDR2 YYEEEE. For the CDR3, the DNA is TGTGCCAGCAGCTTGACCGGGAGAGATACAGATACGCAGTATTTT. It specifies CASSLTGRDTDTQYF.

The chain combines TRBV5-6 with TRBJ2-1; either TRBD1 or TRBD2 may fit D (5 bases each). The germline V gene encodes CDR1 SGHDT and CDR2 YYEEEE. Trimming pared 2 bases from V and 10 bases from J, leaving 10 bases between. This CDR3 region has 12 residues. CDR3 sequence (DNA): TGTGCCAGCAGCTTTACTCGGGACGAGCAGTTCTTC. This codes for CASSFTRDEQFF.

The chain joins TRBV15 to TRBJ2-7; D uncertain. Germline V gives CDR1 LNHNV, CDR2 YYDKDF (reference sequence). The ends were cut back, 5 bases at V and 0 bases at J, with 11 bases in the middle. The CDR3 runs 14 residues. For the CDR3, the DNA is TGTGCCACCAGCCGCAGAGATTCCTCCTACGAGCAGTACTTC. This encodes CATSRRDSSYEQYF.

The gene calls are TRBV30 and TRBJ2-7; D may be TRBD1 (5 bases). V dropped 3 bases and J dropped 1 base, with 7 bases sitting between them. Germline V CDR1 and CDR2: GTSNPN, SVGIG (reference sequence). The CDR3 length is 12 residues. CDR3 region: CAWRSGSYEQYF. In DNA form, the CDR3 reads TGTGCCTGGAGGTCAGGGTCCTACGAGCAGTACTTC.

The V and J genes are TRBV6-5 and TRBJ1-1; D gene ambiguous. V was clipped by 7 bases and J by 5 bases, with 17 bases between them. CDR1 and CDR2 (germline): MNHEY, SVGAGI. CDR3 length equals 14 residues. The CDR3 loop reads CASKSPSRLTEAFF. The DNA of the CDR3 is TGTGCCAGCAAATCTCCATCTCGGCTGACTGAAGCTTTCTTT.

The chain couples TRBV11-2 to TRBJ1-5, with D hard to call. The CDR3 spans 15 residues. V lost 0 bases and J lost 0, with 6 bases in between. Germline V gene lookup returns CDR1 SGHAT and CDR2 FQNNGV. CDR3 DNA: TGTGCCAGCAGCTTAGAATTTCATAGCAATCAGCCCCAGCATTTT. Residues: CASSLEFHSNQPQHF.

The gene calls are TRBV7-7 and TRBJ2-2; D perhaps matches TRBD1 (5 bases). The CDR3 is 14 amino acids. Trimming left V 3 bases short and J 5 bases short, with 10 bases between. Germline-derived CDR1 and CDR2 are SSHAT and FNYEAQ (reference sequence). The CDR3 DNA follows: TGTGCCAGCAGCTTGACCCCAGGGACCGGGGAGCTGTTTTTT. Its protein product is CASSLTPGTGELFF.

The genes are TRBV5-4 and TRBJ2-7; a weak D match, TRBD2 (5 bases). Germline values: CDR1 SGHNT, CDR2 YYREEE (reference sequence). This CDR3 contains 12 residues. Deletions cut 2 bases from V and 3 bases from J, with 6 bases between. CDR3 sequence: CASSFDYYEQYF. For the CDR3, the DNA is TGTGCCAGCAGCTTTGACTACTACGAGCAGTACTTC.

The DNA of the CDR3 is TGTGCCAGCAGCTTAGGACCCCCAGAGGGCCAATTATATGGCTACACCTTC. Protein: CASSLGPPEGQLYGYTF. V gene TRBV7-9 combines with J gene TRBJ1-2; D is undetermined. Trimming cost V 1 base and J 5 bases, with 20 bases left between them. CDR1 is SEHNR and CDR2 is FQNEAQ in the germline V gene (reference sequence). This CDR3 has 17 amino acids.

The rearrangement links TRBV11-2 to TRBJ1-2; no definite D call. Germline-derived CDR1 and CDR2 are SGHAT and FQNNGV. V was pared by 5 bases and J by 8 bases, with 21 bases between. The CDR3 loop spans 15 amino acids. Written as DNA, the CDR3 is TGTGCCAGCAGCCGACCCATCGGCCGCCTGGAAGGCTACACCTTC. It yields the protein CASSRPIGRLEGYTF.

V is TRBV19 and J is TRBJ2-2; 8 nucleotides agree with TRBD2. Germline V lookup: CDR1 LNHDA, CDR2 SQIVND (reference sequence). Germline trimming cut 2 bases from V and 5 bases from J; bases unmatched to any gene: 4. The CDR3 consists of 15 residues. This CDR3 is CASSILAGRTGELFF. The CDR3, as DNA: TGTGCCAGTAGTATACTAGCGGGCCGTACCGGGGAGCTGTTTTTT.

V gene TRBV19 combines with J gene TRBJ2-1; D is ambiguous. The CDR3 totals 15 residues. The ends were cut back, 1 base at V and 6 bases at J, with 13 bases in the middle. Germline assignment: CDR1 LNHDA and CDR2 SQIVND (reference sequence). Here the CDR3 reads CASSIAGRTRNEQFF. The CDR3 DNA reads TGTGCCAGTAGTATAGCAGGCAGGACCCGCAATGAGCAGTTCTTC. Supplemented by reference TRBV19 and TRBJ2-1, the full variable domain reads DGGITQSPKYLFRKEGQNVTLSCEQNLNHDAMYWYRQDPGQGLRLIYYSQIVNDFQKGDIAEGYSVSREKKESFPLTVTSAQKNPTAFYLCASSIAGRTRNEQFFGPGTRLTVL.

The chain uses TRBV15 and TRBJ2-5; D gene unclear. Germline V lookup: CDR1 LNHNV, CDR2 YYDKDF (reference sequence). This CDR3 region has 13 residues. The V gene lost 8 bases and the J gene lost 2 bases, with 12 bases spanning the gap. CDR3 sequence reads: CATHSSYQETQYF. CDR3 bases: TGTGCCACCCATTCTAGTTATCAAGAGACCCAGTACTTC.

CDR3 DNA: TGTGCCAGCAGGAGGACAGAGGCGAACACTGAAGCTTTCTTT. It translates to CASRRTEANTEAFF. The chain is built from TRBV5-8 and TRBJ1-1; D is possibly TRBD1 (6 bases). Germline V gene sequence: CDR1 SGHTS, CDR2 YDEGEE. The germline V and J ends were trimmed by 5 bases and 1 base, with 12 bases remaining between them. This CDR3 has 14 amino acids.

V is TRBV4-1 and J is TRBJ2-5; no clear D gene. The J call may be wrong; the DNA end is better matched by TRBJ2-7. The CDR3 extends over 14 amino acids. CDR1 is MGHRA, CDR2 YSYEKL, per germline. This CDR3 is CASSTYGRAYEQYF. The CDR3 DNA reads TGCGCCAGCAGCACCTACGGTAGGGCCTACGAGCAGTACTTC.

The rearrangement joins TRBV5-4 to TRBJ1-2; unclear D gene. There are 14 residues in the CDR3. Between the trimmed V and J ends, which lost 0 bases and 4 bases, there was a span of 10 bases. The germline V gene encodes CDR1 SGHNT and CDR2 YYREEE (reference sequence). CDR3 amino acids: CASSLAGQTYGYTF. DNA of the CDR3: TGTGCCAGCAGCTTGGCTGGGCAGACCTATGGCTACACCTTC.

The CDR3 here is CASTPLGGNYGYTF. Written as DNA, the CDR3 is TGTGCCAGCACCCCCCTAGGGGGGAACTATGGCTACACCTTC. The V call is TRBV11-1, the J call TRBJ1-2; D possibly corresponds to TRBD1 (6 bases). The CDR3 extends over 14 amino acids. Looked up from germline, CDR1 is SGHAT and CDR2 is FQDESV (reference sequence). The ends were cut back, 7 bases at V and 2 bases at J, with 14 bases in the middle. Together with reference TRBV11-1 and TRBJ1-2, the CDR3 gives the full variable domain: EAEVAQSPRYKITEKSQAVAFWCDPISGHATLYWYRQILGQGPELLVQFQDESVVDDSQLPKDRFSAERLKGVDSTLKIQPAELGDSAMYLCASTPLGGNYGYTFGSGTRLTVV.

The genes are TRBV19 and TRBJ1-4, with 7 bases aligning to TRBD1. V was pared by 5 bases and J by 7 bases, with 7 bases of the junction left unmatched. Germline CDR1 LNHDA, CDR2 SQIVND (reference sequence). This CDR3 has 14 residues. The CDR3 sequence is CASSFGGGGEKLFF. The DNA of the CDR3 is TGTGCCAGTAGTTTCGGAGGGGGCGGTGAAAAACTGTTTTTT.

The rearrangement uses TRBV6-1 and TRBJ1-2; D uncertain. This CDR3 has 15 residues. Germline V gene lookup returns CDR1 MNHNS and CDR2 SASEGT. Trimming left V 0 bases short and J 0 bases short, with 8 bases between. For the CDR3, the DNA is TGTGCCAGCAGTGAAGCCGGCGGCGCTAACTATGGCTACACCTTC. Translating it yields CASSEAGGANYGYTF.

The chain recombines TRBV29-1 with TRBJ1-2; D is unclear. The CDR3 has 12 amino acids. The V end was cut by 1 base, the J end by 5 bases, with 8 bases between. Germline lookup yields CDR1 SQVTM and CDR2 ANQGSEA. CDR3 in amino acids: CSVEGQAYGYTF. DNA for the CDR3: TGCAGCGTTGAAGGGCAGGCTTATGGCTACACCTTC.

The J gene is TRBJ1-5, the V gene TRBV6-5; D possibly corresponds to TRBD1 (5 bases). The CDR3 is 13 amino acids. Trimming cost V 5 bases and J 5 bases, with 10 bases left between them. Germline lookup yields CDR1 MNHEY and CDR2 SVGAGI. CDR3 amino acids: CASSAGPHQPQHF. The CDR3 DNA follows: TGTGCCAGCAGTGCAGGGCCCCATCAGCCCCAGCATTTT.

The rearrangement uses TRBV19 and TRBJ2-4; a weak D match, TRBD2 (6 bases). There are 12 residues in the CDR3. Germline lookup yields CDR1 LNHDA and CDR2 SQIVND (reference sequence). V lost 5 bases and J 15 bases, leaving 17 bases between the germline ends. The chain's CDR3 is CASSGNTGVGYF. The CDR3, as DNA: TGTGCCAGTAGTGGGAACACGGGAGTCGGGTACTTC.

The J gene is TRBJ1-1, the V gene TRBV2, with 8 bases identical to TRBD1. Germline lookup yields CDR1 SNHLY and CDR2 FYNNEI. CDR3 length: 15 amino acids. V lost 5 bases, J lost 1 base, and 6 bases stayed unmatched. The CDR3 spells CASSQLGQGNTEAFF. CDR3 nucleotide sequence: TGTGCCAGCAGTCAACTAGGACAGGGGAACACTGAAGCTTTCTTT.